A selection of T cell receptor beta chains follows, all from one sample in a study of T-cell memory formation after mild COVID-19. TCRdb re-called the 5' RACE reads with MiXCR, one entry per CDR3 protein. The table includes approximately 410,000 distinct CDR3 sequences, about 22% detected once. The specimen sequenced was PBMCs or a T cell subset sorted from them (not recorded which). These TCRs come from an adult woman who had mild COVID-19 (a few samples of this study predate the infection). Cell type and time point are not known. Both conserved end residues are part of each CDR3. The D gene is left open where the match is weak. A clone size is listed for some rows: how often the clone was seen (once, few, many), or a class if it is expanded.

j_call | clone_size | v_call | d_call | cdr3_aa | cdr3_nt
TRBJ2-5 | . | TRBV6-2/TRBV6-3 | TRBD2 | CASKLAGGPSGRETQYF | TGTGCCAGCAAATTAGCGGGAGGGCCCTCCGGACGAGAGACCCAGTACTTC
TRBJ2-5 | . | TRBV7-9 | TRBD1 | CASSLRAGGGETQYF | TGTGCCAGCAGCTTAAGGGCAGGGGGCGGAGAGACCCAGTACTTC
TRBJ2-7 | . | TRBV10-3 | . | CAISENSGAYEQYF | TGTGCCATCAGTGAGAATAGCGGAGCCTACGAGCAGTACTTC
TRBJ2-2 | . | TRBV7-6 | . | CASSPMQGPVTGELFF | TGTGCCAGCAGCCCGATGCAGGGGCCAGTCACCGGGGAGCTGTTTTTT
TRBJ2-7 | few | TRBV12-3/TRBV12-4 | . | CASSLYRPPSYEQYF | TGTGCCAGCAGTTTATATCGGCCCCCATCCTACGAGCAGTACTTC
TRBJ1-2 | . | TRBV24-1 | . | CATSDLYRLYGYTF | TGTGCCACCAGTGATTTATACCGTCTCTATGGCTACACCTTC
TRBJ2-1 | . | TRBV12-3/TRBV12-4 | TRBD2 | CASSLPGLADYNEQFF | TGTGCCAGCAGTTTGCCGGGACTAGCGGACTACAATGAGCAGTTCTTC
TRBJ2-3 | many | TRBV12-3/TRBV12-4 | TRBD1 | CASSLGQGVTDTQYF | TGTGCCAGCAGTTTAGGACAGGGGGTCACAGATACGCAGTATTTT
TRBJ2-6 | . | TRBV30 | . | CAWRRQGGLSSGANVLTF | TGTGCCTGGAGACGACAAGGAGGACTAAGCTCTGGGGCCAACGTCCTGACTTTC
TRBJ2-5 | few | TRBV9 | TRBD2 | CASGQGLARRETQYF | TGTGCCAGCGGCCAGGGACTAGCGCGGAGAGAGACCCAGTACTTC
TRBJ1-6 | few | TRBV7-3 | . | CASSLSSYNSPLHF | TGTGCCAGCAGCTTAAGCTCCTATAATTCACCCCTCCACTTT